This note documents a single T cell receptor beta chain sequence. The antigen is undetermined. The data originate from a study of T cells in women clearing cervical HPV infection. Study information: Controls' single incident HPV16 infection cleared within 12 months without precancer. Study-wide results and caveats: Combining TCR richness with V gene abundances gave about 0.87 AUC.

Repertoires were generated with immunoSEQ multiplex PCR, while TCRdb's copy carries only in-frame clones and drops some. Its table records tens of thousands of clones. The specimen was blood buffy coat. This clonotype was obtained from a woman between 18 and 69 years old with a cervical HPV16 infection that either progressed to CIN3+ or cleared (not recorded which).

CDR3 sequence reads: CASSLNYEQYF. Partial CDR3 DNA: TGTGCCAGCAGCCTAAACTACGAG. The V and J genes are TRBV7-9 and TRBJ2-7; D is ambiguous. Read data end 3 residues before the CDR3 end; the end is taken from the germline J gene. V was trimmed by 5 bases and J by 3 bases, leaving 5 bases between them. Germline CDR1 reads SEHNR; CDR2 reads FQNEAQ (reference sequence). The CDR3 spans 11 residues.